Given below is one T cell receptor (beta chain) in context. This sample was taken from a study of blood T cell repertoires in COVID-19. The overall study: Both acute and convalescent COVID-19 samples were obtained from the United States, Italy and Spain. T cells, B-cell-depleted T cells, or PBMCs supplied cDNA or gDNA.

Per the original data handling: Quantification of nucleated cells was approximated via reference gene primer amplification. Libraries were prepared by immunoSEQ multiplex PCR; TCRdb keeps only in-frame clonotypes and omits some of them. The D gene and trimming were derived from the DNA, and the V and J assignments and clone size from that table. Here the sample spans 100,000 to 150,000 clones, roughly four fifths being singletons. From germline, CDR1 is MNHEY and CDR2 SVGAGI. The ends lost 6 bases at V and 11 bases at J; junction bases unmatched: 6. The CDR3 has 11 amino acids. The chain joins TRBV6-5 to TRBJ1-1; 7 positions match TRBD1. The sequenced material came from peripheral blood. The TCR was taken from a man in his forties with active or convalescent COVID-19. The CDR3 DNA follows: TGTGCCAGCAGGAGACAGGGTACCGCTTTCTTT. Translation: CASRRQGTAFF.